This is a list of T cell receptor beta chains from one sample in a study of blood T cells in healthy people across ages. TCRdb redid the calling of the 5' RACE reads with MiXCR, one entry per CDR3 protein. Of about 1,800,000 distinct CDR3 sequences in the sample, 28% were seen once. Sequenced: blood. These receptors came from a woman aged 25 to 39 in good health. The CDR3 runs from the conserved cysteine through the conserved F or W. The order of the fields is V gene, J gene, D gene, clone size, CDR3 DNA, CDR3 protein. The D gene is left open where the match is weak. A row's size may be missing; if present it is once, few, many or a size class.

>TRBV5-1|TRBJ2-5|TRBD2|many
TGCGCCAGCAGCTTGAGTCTAGCGGGGGGAAAAGAGACCCAGTACTTC
CASSLSLAGGKETQYF
>TRBV4-3|TRBJ1-2|NA|NA
TGCGCCAGCAGCCAAGATGTTGAGGGGCTGGCATACACCTTC
CASSQDVEGLAYTF
>TRBV7-9|TRBJ1-2|NA|NA
TGTGCCAGCAGCTCCCCGAGGTCGGACTTGCCGAGGGGCTACACCTTC
CASSSPRSDLPRGYTF
>TRBV7-9|TRBJ1-1|NA|NA
TGTGCCAGCAGCTTGGATCAGGGACTGATGAACACTGAAGCTTTCTTT
CASSLDQGLMNTEAFF
>TRBV27|TRBJ2-3|NA|many
TGTGCCAGCAGTTTAGGCCCAGCGCCAAGCACAGATACGCAGTATTTT
CASSLGPAPSTDTQYF
>TRBV11-2|TRBJ2-6|NA|many
TGTGCCAGCCTTTCGTTTGACTCTAGCTCTGGGGCCAACGTCCTGACTTTC
CASLSFDSSSGANVLTF
>TRBV18|TRBJ2-5|TRBD1|NA
TGTGCCAGCTCACCACTAACCGGACAGGGGGAAGAGACCCAGTACTTC
CASSPLTGQGEETQYF
>TRBV7-2|TRBJ1-4|TRBD1|NA
TGTGCCAGCAGCAACCGGGACAGGGATGAAAAACTGTTTTTT
CASSNRDRDEKLFF
>TRBV13|TRBJ2-1|NA|NA
TGTGCCAGCAGCTTAGGCGGGGCCGAGATAAAGCAGTTCTTC
CASSLGGAEIKQFF
>TRBV20-1|TRBJ2-3|NA|few
TGCAGTGCTAGATCCAGCGGAGGCAACACAGATACGCAGTATTTT
CSARSSGGNTDTQYF
>TRBV5-1|TRBJ2-7|TRBD2|NA
TGCGCCAGCAGCTTGGCCGGGTTAGCGGGGGGTTACAATGAGCAGTACTTC
CASSLAGLAGGYNEQYF
>TRBV5-1|TRBJ2-3|NA|NA
TGCGCCAGACCCCATGACGGGGCATACGTCCCAGATACGCAGTATTTT
CARPHDGAYVPDTQYF
>TRBV20-1|TRBJ2-1|TRBD2|few
TGCAGTGCTATCGGGACTAGCGGAGGAGAGCAGTTCTTC
CSAIGTSGGEQFF
>TRBV7-9|TRBJ1-2|NA|few
TGTGCCAGCAGCAACGGAGCTAACTATGGCTACACCTTC
CASSNGANYGYTF
>TRBV10-2|TRBJ2-2|NA|NA
TGCGCCAGCAGTGATAGGGGTTGCCGGACCTGCTGGCCCGGGGCCCCCGGGGAGCTGTTTTTT
CASSDRGCRTCWPGAPGELFF
>TRBV9|TRBJ2-7|NA|many
TGTGCCAGCAGCGTTCAAGGTTCCTCCTACGAGCAGTACTTC
CASSVQGSSYEQYF
>TRBV29-1|TRBJ1-5|NA|NA
TGCAGCGTGAGGGGGAGTTCGAGCAATCAGCCCCAGCATTTT
CSVRGSSSNQPQHF
>TRBV20-1|TRBJ2-1|TRBD2|few
TGCAGTGCGGGGGGACTAGCGGGCTACAATGAGCAGTTCTTC
CSAGGLAGYNEQFF